Below are 22 T cell receptor beta chains sequenced from a single sample in a study of regulatory T cells in long-lasting Graves disease. Time point specified: newly diagnosed GD, antithyroid drugs for less than 3 months. Researchers made the TCR library from RNA that was extracted from PBMCs. Construction of the TCR beta libraries employed iRepertoire HTBI primers in conjunction with Arm-PCR of CDR3 regions. TCRdb processed the multiplex PCR reads anew with MiXCR; each CDR3 protein has one entry. Counted here are 440,000 or so distinct CDR3 sequences, about 15% occurring once; the ten biggest clones make up 15% to 20%. These same data were also listed under a study on T cells in Graves' hyperthyroidism and ophthalmopathy.

The sample here was peripheral blood mononuclear cells (PBMCs), taken at new diagnosis, from a patient treated with antithyroid drugs. Receptors originate from a woman younger than 45 with Graves disease.

This clonotype was detected many times. The V gene is TRBV5-1, the J gene TRBJ1-1; D may be TRBD1 (5 bases). This CDR3 has 15 residues. Germline CDR1 reads SGHRS; CDR2 reads YFSETQ. V was pared by 0 bases and J by 0 bases, with 9 bases between. The CDR3 here is CASSLEPDMNTEAFF. The CDR3 DNA reads TGCGCCAGCAGCTTGGAACCGGACATGAACACTGAAGCTTTCTTT.

The chain recombines TRBV27 with TRBJ1-5; possibly TRBD1 for D (5 bases). The CDR3 is 16 amino acids. Trimming cost V 2 bases and J 4 bases, with 15 bases left between them. Germline V gives CDR1 MNHEY, CDR2 SMNVEV (reference sequence). The CDR3 DNA sequence: TGTGCCAGCAGTTTACTCCAGGGACTCGGAAATCAGCCCCAGCATTTT. This sequence encodes CASSLLQGLGNQPQHF.

This chain uses TRBV29-1 with TRBJ2-3; D gene uncertain. CDR1 is SQVTM, CDR2 ANQGSEA, per germline. V shed 7 bases and J shed 4 bases, with 9 bases lying between them. This CDR3 region has 11 residues. The CDR3 loop is CSADYADTQYF. CDR3 sequence (DNA): TGCAGCGCCGATTATGCAGATACGCAGTATTTT.

Regarding this clonotype: A much bigger clone sits one base away, suggesting this may be a read error. The chain links TRBV27 to TRBJ1-2; 8 bases map to TRBD1. The CDR3 is 15 residues long. Germline V gene lookup returns CDR1 MNHEY and CDR2 SMNVEV (reference sequence). Here the CDR3 reads CASILSGQGANGYTF. In DNA, the CDR3 is TGTGCCAGCATTTTATCGGGCCAGGGGGCCAATGGCTACACCTTC.

Note on this clonotype: One base away lies a much larger clone, so this may be a sequencing read error. The chain links TRBV6-1 to TRBJ1-3; perhaps TRBD1 as D (5 bases). The CDR3 sequence is 15 residues long. Germline CDR1 MNHNS, CDR2 SASEGT. CDR3 DNA sequence: TGTGCCAGCAGTCGTTCAGGGTACTCTGAAAACACCATATATTTT. Encoded protein: CASSRSGYSENTIYF.

There are a few counts of this clonotype. The CDR3, as DNA: TGCGCCAGCAAAGGGACTAGCGGGAGGTCGGGCACAGATACGCAGTATTTT. It encodes CASKGTSGRSGTDTQYF. The rearrangement links TRBV4-1 to TRBJ2-3; 15 bases are a match to TRBD2. The CDR3 consists of 17 residues. V was clipped by 7 bases and J by 1 base; unmatched bases: 6. Germline V gene lookup returns CDR1 MGHRA and CDR2 YSYEKL.

V is TRBV2 and J is TRBJ2-3; possibly TRBD1 or TRBD2 for D (5 bases each). Germline V CDR1 and CDR2: SNHLY, FYNNEI. CDR3 size: 15 residues. Trimming cost V 4 bases and J 1 base, with 12 bases left between them. CDR3 residues: CASSVIRGGTDTQYF. CDR3 bases: TGTGCCAGCAGTGTGATCCGGGGCGGCACAGATACGCAGTATTTT.

In its sample, this clonotype was seen a few times. The rearrangement joins TRBV5-6 to TRBJ2-7; 11 bases fit TRBD1. Trimming removed 2 bases from V and 2 bases from J; junction bases left unmatched: 3. The length of the CDR3 is 15 residues. In germline, CDR1 is SGHDT, CDR2 YYEEEE. CDR3 nucleotides: TGTGCCAGCAGCTTTGCGGGACAGGGGGCCTACGAGCAGTACTTC. It yields the protein CASSFAGQGAYEQYF.

Ten or more counts support this clonotype. The chain combines TRBV15 with TRBJ2-1, with 7 bases matching TRBD2. CDR3 size: 14 residues. Trimming cost V 3 bases and J 3 bases; bases outside gene matches: 2. CDR1 and CDR2 (germline): LNHNV, YYDKDF (reference sequence). CDR3 nucleotide sequence: TGTGCCACCAGCAGTCGGGACTACTACAATGAGCAGTTCTTC. Protein sequence: CATSSRDYYNEQFF.

This chain connects TRBV11-3 to TRBJ1-6; D is ambiguous. Per the germline V gene, CDR1 is SGHNT and CDR2 is YENEEA. The germline V and J ends were trimmed by 2 bases and 0 bases, with 8 bases remaining between them. CDR3 length equals 16 residues. The CDR3 sequence is CASSLRRSSYNSPLHF. The CDR3 coding sequence is TGTGCCAGCAGCTTAAGGAGGAGCTCCTATAATTCACCCCTCCACTTT.

In its sample, this clonotype was seen many times. The gene calls are TRBV7-9 and TRBJ2-2, with a tentative D call TRBD2 (6 bases). This CDR3 contains 16 residues. The germline gives CDR1 SEHNR, CDR2 FQNEAQ (reference sequence). Trimming removed 5 bases at V and 8 bases at J, with 21 bases between. The CDR3 protein is CASSAAPGTEPGELFF. The DNA for the CDR3 is TGTGCCAGCAGCGCCGCCCCTGGGACTGAGCCTGGGGAGCTGTTTTTT.

This sequence joins TRBV19 and TRBJ1-2, with 7 bases identical to TRBD1. This CDR3 spans 19 amino acids. Trimming cost V 4 bases and J 0 bases; bases outside gene matches: 17. Germline lookup yields CDR1 LNHDA and CDR2 SQIVND (reference sequence). CDR3 sequence (DNA): TGTGCCAGTAGTACCATACACTCCGGGACAGAGGCCCCTAACTATGGCTACACCTTC. Translated: CASSTIHSGTEAPNYGYTF.

This clonotype was recorded at least ten times. CDR3 sequence (DNA): TGTGCCAGCAGCACACGGCAGACTTTGGGCGAGCAGTACTTC. Encoded protein: CASSTRQTLGEQYF. The gene calls are TRBV27 and TRBJ2-7, with D unresolved. V was clipped by 6 bases and J by 6 bases, with 18 bases between them. Germline CDR1 reads MNHEY; CDR2 reads SMNVEV (reference sequence). The CDR3 contains 14 residues.

This clonotype turned up a few times. The chain is built from TRBV6-5 and TRBJ2-1, with 14 bases identical to TRBD2. Germline V gene lookup returns CDR1 MNHEY and CDR2 SVGAGI. V dropped 2 bases and J dropped 9; count of bases not matched to a gene: 3. The CDR3 consists of 15 residues. CDR3 coding DNA: TGTGCCAGCAGTTACCGACTAGCGGGAGGGGGTGAGCAGTTCTTC. Encoded protein: CASSYRLAGGGEQFF.

This clonotype was seen many times. The chain has TRBV7-8 and TRBJ1-5; no clear D gene. V lost 5 bases and J 4 bases, leaving 18 bases between the germline ends. CDR3 length: 16 amino acids. CDR1 and CDR2 (germline): SGHVS, FQNEAQ. CDR3 sequence (DNA): TGTGCCAGCAGCGCAACTACAGAATTTCCGAATCAGCCCCAGCATTTT. Translated: CASSATTEFPNQPQHF.

This clonotype was seen only a few times. Just one base apart from a much larger clone, this may be a read error. CDR3 bases: TGCAGTGCGCAGGGGCTAGTCCACCAAAGCTCCTACAATGGGCAGTTCTTC. This codes for CSAQGLVHQSSYNGQFF. This chain links TRBV20-1 with TRBJ2-1; perhaps TRBD1 as D (6 bases). This CDR3 is 17 amino acids long. The germline CDR1 and CDR2 sequences are DFQATT and SNEGSKA (reference sequence).

This clonotype appeared many times. CDR3 nucleotides: TGTGCCAGCAGCCCGACTAGCTTTGGCTCCTACAATGAGCAGTTCTTC. Protein: CASSPTSFGSYNEQFF. The rearrangement uses TRBV3-1 and TRBJ2-1; 7 nucleotides line up with TRBD2. Germline loops: CDR1 LGHDT, CDR2 YNNKEL (reference sequence). Unmatched junction bases numbered 6, after V lost 4 bases and J lost 0 bases. The CDR3 covers 16 residues.

This clonotype came up once. Possible read error: a much larger clone is one base away. The V gene is TRBV27, the J gene TRBJ2-3; possibly TRBD1 for D (5 bases). Trimming cost V 7 bases and J 2 bases, with 13 bases left between them. CDR3 length: 14 residues. From germline, CDR1 is MNHEY and CDR2 SMNVEV (reference sequence). For the CDR3, the DNA is TGTGCCAGCATCCCTAGGGGCGCCACAGATACGCAGTATTTT. Translating it yields CASIPRGATDTQYF.

This clonotype was counted ten times or more. Written as DNA, the CDR3 is TGTGCCAGCAGCAGAATAGCGGCCTCTAGCACAGATACGCAGTATTTT. Amino acid sequence: CASSRIAASSTDTQYF. This chain connects TRBV7-2 to TRBJ2-3; D is perhaps TRBD2 (6 bases). CDR1 SGHTA and CDR2 FQGNSA come from the germline V gene. Trimming took off 5 bases at V and 0 bases at J, with 15 bases between the two ends. This CDR3 spans 16 amino acids.

V gene TRBV6-2 or TRBV6-3 combines with J gene TRBJ2-5, with 10 bases fitting TRBD2. V dropped 8 bases and J dropped 7; count of bases not matched to a gene: 34. The CDR3 covers 22 residues. Germline V CDR1 and CDR2: MNHEY, SVGEGT. The CDR3 coding sequence is TGTGCCAGCTCATCCTATAGGGGCGAAATCACTAGCGGGGCTGCTACTCGGGGGACCCAGTACTTC. This gives the protein CASSSYRGEITSGAATRGTQYF.

This clonotype occurred many times. This chain joins TRBV24-1 and TRBJ1-1, with D maybe TRBD1 (6 bases). The ends were cut back, 7 bases at V and 8 bases at J, with 10 bases in the middle. CDR1 and CDR2 from the germline V gene are KGHDR and SFDVKD. The CDR3 consists of 11 residues. The CDR3 DNA reads TGTGCCACCAGCGAGGGGGGAGAAGCTTTCTTT. Translated: CATSEGGEAFF.

This clonotype was seen many times. The J gene is TRBJ2-7, the V gene TRBV30; D not resolved. The germline V and J ends were trimmed by 3 bases and 1 base, with 13 bases remaining between them. CDR3 length equals 14 residues. Germline CDR1 GTSNPN, CDR2 SVGIG (reference sequence). Here the CDR3 DNA reads TGTGCCTGGAGGGCAGCATCAGTGTCCTACGAGCAGTACTTC. The encoded protein is CAWRAASVSYEQYF.